The sequence of this T cell receptor (beta chain) was determined in a study of cytotoxic CD8 clonotypes in ibrutinib-treated CLL. Targeted sequencing depth ranged from 1 in 200,000 to 1 in 1 million T cells. This table comes from immunoSEQ multiplex PCR, and its TCRdb copy is limited to in-frame clones, with some not included. Of 300,000 to 350,000 clones detected, more than 65% appear once; the ten largest clones hold roughly 7%. The CDR3 runs to 12 residues. The germline gives CDR1 SGHDT, CDR2 YYEEEE. The V end lost 0 bases, the J end lost 8 bases, and 5 bases lay between the germline ends. The sequence was collected from a human donor with chronic lymphocytic leukemia. This sample comprised PBMCs, obtained before ibrutinib treatment. The chain is built from TRBV5-6 and TRBJ2-2; no firm D call. For the CDR3, the DNA is TGTGCCAGCAGCTTGGCACGGGGGGAGCTGTTTTTT. Protein: CASSLARGELFF.